This passage covers 25 T cell receptor beta chains from one sample sequenced in a study of shared clonotypes between healthy human individuals. Sequencing was performed with immunoSEQ multiplex PCR; in TCRdb, only in-frame clones are kept and a portion is missing. The sample holds around 510,000 clones, roughly four fifths seen once. The sequencing input was PBMCs. The receptor source for this set is a woman in her thirties or forties in good health. Some clones in this sample may be carry-over from other donors' samples.

J is TRBJ2-1 and V is TRBV29-1; 7 nucleotides agree with TRBD2. The ends lost 1 base at V and 7 bases at J; junction bases unmatched: 16. CDR1 is SQVTM, CDR2 ANQGSEA, per germline. The CDR3 has 17 amino acids. CDR3 DNA: TGCAGCGTTGAAGGATTTCCGGGGCCCGGGGGGTTTAATGAGCAGTTCTTC. This encodes CSVEGFPGPGGFNEQFF.

V gene TRBV1 combines with J gene TRBJ2-5; the table assigns TRBD2, which was not confirmed against the DNA. TRBV1 is classified as a pseudogene. The CDR3 covers 18 residues. The CDR3 nucleotides are TGCACCAGCAGTCCCCGGCTAGCGGGACCTTGGTACCAAGAGACCCAGTACTTC. It translates to CTSSPRLAGPWYQETQYF.

V is TRBV4-1 and J is TRBJ2-2; TRBD1 is a possible D gene (5 bases). Germline V CDR1 and CDR2: MGHRA, YSYEKL. V lost 2 bases and J 7 bases, leaving 11 bases between the germline ends. The CDR3 has 14 amino acids. The CDR3 DNA reads as TGCGCCAGCAGCCAAATAGTAAGGGGCGGGGAGCTGTTTTTT. Protein product: CASSQIVRGGELFF.

The chain employs TRBV5-4 and TRBJ2-3, with D perhaps being TRBD1 or TRBD2 (6 bases each). CDR1 is SGHNT, CDR2 YYREEE, per germline (reference sequence). The ends were cut back, 0 bases at V and 5 bases at J, with 13 bases in the middle. CDR3 length equals 15 residues. CDR3 residues: CASSLGGGLGDTQYF. The CDR3 bases are TGTGCCAGCAGCTTGGGTGGGGGGCTTGGAGATACGCAGTATTTT.

The chain carries TRBV19 and TRBJ2-2, with D possibly being TRBD1 (6 bases). This CDR3 contains 15 residues. Per germline, CDR1 LNHDA and CDR2 SQIVND (reference sequence). V was shortened by 3 bases and J by 5 bases, with 13 bases between the two germline ends. The CDR3 protein is CASSIWQGITGELFF. CDR3 in DNA: TGTGCCAGTAGTATCTGGCAGGGGATAACCGGGGAGCTGTTTTTT.

The rearrangement joins TRBV10-1 to TRBJ2-7; TRBD1 aligns across 9 bases. V lost 0 bases and J lost 5; bases outside the gene matches: 5. Germline V gives CDR1 WNHNN, CDR2 SYGVQD (reference sequence). The length of the CDR3 is 15 residues. The chain's CDR3 is CASSESLGTGHEQYF. CDR3 bases: TGCGCCAGCAGTGAGTCCCTTGGGACAGGGCACGAGCAGTACTTC.

The rearrangement joins TRBV5-1 to TRBJ1-1; tentatively, D is TRBD1 (5 bases). Germline V gene lookup returns CDR1 SGHRS and CDR2 YFSETQ. There are 13 residues in the CDR3. Trimming removed 4 bases from V and 6 bases from J, with 13 bases in between. CDR3 residues: CASSRGNSAEAFF. CDR3 coding DNA: TGCGCCAGCAGCCGGGGGAATTCGGCTGAAGCTTTCTTT.

The rearrangement links TRBV6-5 to TRBJ1-4, with D possibly matching TRBD1 (6 bases). The germline CDR1 and CDR2 sequences are MNHEY and SVGAGI. V was shortened by 5 bases and J by 0 bases, with 7 bases between the two germline ends. The CDR3 is 14 amino acids. The CDR3 sequence: CASSRTATNEKLFF. The CDR3, as DNA: TGTGCCAGCAGTAGGACAGCAACTAATGAAAAACTGTTTTTT.

The chain has TRBV5-4 and TRBJ2-6, with 8 bases fitting TRBD2. J gave up 0 bases and V 1 base, and 9 bases lay outside the gene matches. Germline CDR1 and CDR2: SGHNT and YYREEE (reference sequence). The CDR3 covers 19 residues. CDR3 sequence: CASSLKGGGSPSGANVLTF. The CDR3 DNA sequence: TGTGCCAGCAGCTTGAAAGGCGGGGGGAGCCCCTCTGGGGCCAACGTCCTGACTTTC.

The rearrangement joins TRBV29-1 to TRBJ2-7; TRBD1 matches at 7 bases. CDR3 length equals 15 residues. The V gene's germline CDR1 is SQVTM and CDR2 ANQGSEA. After removal of 5 bases from V and 3 bases from J, the junction contained 13 bases not matched to a gene. The CDR3, as DNA: TGCAGCGTTCGGGGTGGGACAGAAAGTGGCTACGAGCAGTACTTC. Protein: CSVRGGTESGYEQYF.

This chain joins TRBV28 and TRBJ2-7, with TRBD1 matching 12 bases. CDR1 and CDR2 (germline): MDHEN, SYDVKM. Germline trimming cut 3 bases from V and 5 bases from J; bases unmatched to any gene: 5. The CDR3 extends over 15 amino acids. The CDR3 region has the DNA TGTGCCAGCAGTTTGGGGGGACAGGGGGCTGACGAGCAGTACTTC. Its protein product is CASSLGGQGADEQYF.

The chain carries TRBV7-9 and TRBJ2-7; TRBD1 aligns across 7 bases. The germline V gene encodes CDR1 SEHNR and CDR2 FQNEAQ (reference sequence). CDR3 length: 14 amino acids. The V segment lost 8 bases and the J segment 0 bases; nucleotides outside the gene matches: 7. The CDR3 nucleotides read TGTGCCAGCTCAACCGGGACAGCCTCCTACGAGCAGTACTTC. Translation: CASSTGTASYEQYF.

On this clone: A much larger clone differs by one base, so this may be a read error. The chain employs TRBV9 and TRBJ2-7; 9 positions match TRBD1. Germline values: CDR1 SGDLS, CDR2 YYNGEE. This CDR3 is 15 amino acids long. CDR3 nucleotides: TGTGCCAGCAGCGTATCGGACAGGGGTTTTTACGGGCAGTACTTC. Protein: CASSVSDRGFYGQYF. Using reference TRBV9 and TRBJ2-7 for the parts outside the CDR3, the full variable domain is DSGVTQTPKHLITATGQRVTLRCSPRSGDLSVYWYQQSLDQGLQFLIQYYNGEERAKGNILERFSAQQFPDLHSELNLSSLELGDSALYFCASSVSDRGFYGQYFGPGTRLTVT.

The CDR3 is CASSGGPGETQYF. The CDR3, as DNA: TGTGCCAGCAGTGGCGGCCCGGGGGAGACCCAGTACTTC. V is TRBV2 and J is TRBJ2-5; perhaps TRBD2 as D (5 bases). Trimming removed 4 bases at V and 5 bases at J, with 11 bases between. CDR1 is SNHLY and CDR2 is FYNNEI in the germline V gene. The CDR3 runs to 13 residues. Full variable domain (remainder filled in from reference TRBV2 and TRBJ2-5): EPEVTQTPSHQVTQMGQEVILRCVPISNHLYFYWYRQILGQKVEFLVSFYNNEISEKSEIFDDQFSVERPDGSNFTLKIRSTKLEDSAMYFCASSGGPGETQYFGPGTRLLVL.

A word on this clone: Other DNA sequences within the sample encode an identical CDR3. V is TRBV14 and J is TRBJ1-1; D uncertain. CDR3 length: 13 residues. With 1 base removed from V and 2 bases from J, the gap between germline ends came to 5 bases. Germline V gives CDR1 SGHDN, CDR2 FVKESK. The CDR3, as DNA: TGTGCCAGCAGCCAAGGACGTAACACTGAAGCTTTCTTT. Its translation is CASSQGRNTEAFF.

With regard to this clone: A read error likely explains this, since a far larger clone differs by one base. In the same sample, other DNA sequences code for this CDR3. This sequence joins TRBV7-2 and TRBJ1-2, with a tentative D call TRBD1 (6 bases). CDR3 length equals 13 residues. CDR1 is SGHTA, CDR2 FQGNSA, per germline. V was trimmed by 5 bases and J by 2 bases, leaving 9 bases between them. In DNA, the CDR3 is TGTGCCAGCAGCCCAACAGGGAACTATGGCTACACCTTC. Translated, it gives CASSPTGNYGYTF.

This chain joins TRBV28 and TRBJ2-3; 7 nucleotides match TRBD1. The V gene end was trimmed by 8 bases and the J gene end by 6 bases; junction bases not matched to a gene: 11. The CDR3 extends over 14 amino acids. Looked up from germline, CDR1 is MDHEN and CDR2 is SYDVKM. CDR3 loop: CASQSRGRADTQYF. In nucleotides, the CDR3 is TGTGCCAGCCAGTCGAGGGGGCGCGCGGATACGCAGTATTTT. Drawing the rest from reference TRBV28 and TRBJ2-3, the complete variable domain is DVKVTQSSRYLVKRTGEKVFLECVQDMDHENMFWYRQDPGLGLRLIYFSYDVKMKEKGDIPEGYSVSREKKERFSLILESASTNQTSMYLCASQSRGRADTQYFGPGTRLTVL.

This chain links TRBV7-2 with TRBJ1-5; D possibly corresponds to TRBD1 (6 bases). This CDR3 is built from 14 residues. The V gene lost 1 base and the J gene lost 4 bases, with 8 bases spanning the gap. Germline CDR1 reads SGHTA; CDR2 reads FQGNSA. The CDR3 bases are TGTGCCAGCAGCTTAGGACAGGCAAATCAGCCCCAGCATTTT. It yields the protein CASSLGQANQPQHF.

In its sample, this clone was seen many times. This same CDR3 is encoded by further DNA sequences in the sample. The chain combines TRBV5-1 with TRBJ2-2; no definite D call. Trimming cost V 0 bases and J 2 bases, with 5 bases left between them. There are 14 residues in the CDR3. Germline CDR1 and CDR2: SGHRS and YFSETQ. This chain's CDR3 is CASSLEVNTGELFF. The CDR3 nucleotides read TGCGCCAGCAGCTTGGAAGTTAACACCGGGGAGCTGTTTTTT. Together with reference TRBV5-1 and TRBJ2-2, the CDR3 gives the full variable domain: KAGVTQTPRYLIKTRGQQVTLSCSPISGHRSVSWYQQTPGQGLQFLFEYFSETQRNKGNFPGRFSGRQFSNSRSEMNVSTLELGDSALYLCASSLEVNTGELFFGEGSRLTVL.

There are many counts of this clone. V usage is TRBV19 and J usage is TRBJ2-1, with TRBD2 matching 13 bases. CDR3 length equals 16 residues. V gave up 6 bases and J gave up 10 bases; unmatched junction bases: 12. From germline, CDR1 is LNHDA and CDR2 SQIVND (reference sequence). The CDR3 region has the DNA TGTGCCAGTAGCCCAAGTCGGACTAGCGGGGGCTCCGAGCAGTTCTTC. This translates into CASSPSRTSGGSEQFF. The complete variable domain, with remaining parts taken from reference TRBV19 and TRBJ2-1, reads DGGITQSPKYLFRKEGQNVTLSCEQNLNHDAMYWYRQDPGQGLRLIYYSQIVNDFQKGDIAEGYSVSREKKESFPLTVTSAQKNPTAFYLCASSPSRTSGGSEQFFGPGTRLTVL.

The genes are TRBV30 and TRBJ1-3; D ambiguous. V was shortened by 0 bases and J by 6 bases, with 9 bases between the two germline ends. The CDR3 has 13 amino acids. Germline CDR1 reads GTSNPN; CDR2 reads SVGIG (reference sequence). The CDR3 region is CAWSVGGINTIYF. In nucleotides, the CDR3 is TGTGCCTGGAGTGTAGGAGGGATAAACACCATATATTTT. The whole variable domain, remainder taken from reference TRBV30 and TRBJ1-3, is SQTIHQWPATLVQPVGSPLSLECTVEGTSNPNLYWYRQAAGRGLQLLFYSVGIGQISSEVPQNLSASRPQDRQFILSSKKLLLSDSGFYLCAWSVGGINTIYFGEGSWLTVV.

The chain uses TRBV11-2 and TRBJ2-7, with D maybe TRBD1 (5 bases). The CDR3 spans 16 residues. Trimming stripped 0 bases from V and 4 bases from J, with 16 bases between. Looked up from germline, CDR1 is SGHAT and CDR2 is FQNNGV. CDR3 sequence: CASSLDPAGIPYEQYF. The CDR3, as DNA: TGTGCCAGCAGCTTAGATCCTGCAGGGATACCATACGAGCAGTACTTC.

Only a few counts were recorded for this clone. This chain links TRBV28 with TRBJ1-5; D remains unclear. CDR3 size: 13 residues. Trimming took off 3 bases at V and 6 bases at J, with 9 bases between the two ends. CDR1 MDHEN and CDR2 SYDVKM come from the germline V gene. This chain's CDR3 is CASSLSRVQPQHF. In DNA form, the CDR3 reads TGTGCCAGCAGTTTGAGTCGGGTTCAGCCCCAGCATTTT.

As for this clone: Since a far larger clone is one base different, this is likely a read error. Other DNA sequences in the sample encode the same CDR3. V gene TRBV7-9 combines with J gene TRBJ1-2; unclear D gene. CDR3 length equals 14 residues. The V gene's germline CDR1 is SEHNR and CDR2 FQNEAQ (reference sequence). The CDR3 DNA sequence: TGTGCTAGCAGCTTAGCAGCCTCTAACTATGGCTACACCTTC. Its translation is CASSLAASNYGYTF.

The genes are TRBV11-2 and TRBJ2-1; perhaps TRBD2 as D (5 bases). Germline loops: CDR1 SGHAT, CDR2 FQNNGV. CDR3 length: 14 amino acids. V was cut by 5 bases and J by 8 bases, with 16 bases left in between. The CDR3 is CASSSIRTADEQFF. The CDR3 region has the DNA TGTGCCAGCAGCAGCATCCGGACTGCGGATGAGCAGTTCTTC.